These 26 T cell receptor beta chains were sequenced from one sample in a study of T cell responses to AZD1222 COVID-19 vaccine. TCRdb's table, derived via immunoSEQ multiplex PCR, lists solely in-frame clones and lacks some. Found here are 95,000 to 150,000 clones, around 87% of them singletons; the top ten hold around 3%. Source: peripheral blood, taken 28 days after the second AZD1222 dose. These TCRs come from an adult who received the AZD1222 COVID-19 vaccine.

This sequence joins TRBV10-1 and TRBJ2-7; 12 bases map to TRBD1. V lost 6 bases and J lost 6; bases outside the gene matches: 3. Germline CDR1 and CDR2: WNHNN and SYGVQD (reference sequence). The CDR3 covers 13 residues. In DNA form, the CDR3 reads TGCGCCAGCAGCCGGGACAGGGGGCTCGAGCAGTACTTC. Residues: CASSRDRGLEQYF.

This clone was seen once. This chain connects TRBV7-9 to TRBJ2-5; the D gene is possibly TRBD1 (7 bases). CDR3 length equals 18 residues. CDR1 is SEHNR, CDR2 FQNEAQ, per germline (reference sequence). Between the trimmed V and J ends, which lost 4 bases and 4 bases, there was a span of 25 bases. The CDR3 spells CASSSSIPGRGDGETQYF. CDR3 coding DNA: TGTGCCAGCAGCTCCTCCATCCCAGGCAGGGGGGATGGAGAGACCCAGTACTTC.

The rearrangement uses TRBV18 and TRBJ1-5; tentative D call: TRBD1 (5 bases). With 6 bases removed from V and 1 base from J, the gap between germline ends came to 22 bases. The CDR3 length is 18 residues. Per the germline V gene, CDR1 is KGHSH and CDR2 is LQKENI. DNA for the CDR3: TGTGCCAGCTCCCTATATGGGGGTGGTCCCTCGAGCAATCAGCCCCAGCATTTT. The encoded protein is CASSLYGGGPSSNQPQHF.

The genes are TRBV11-1 and TRBJ1-5; tentative D call: TRBD1 (5 bases). Trimming left V 4 bases short and J 2 bases short, with 15 bases between. There are 16 residues in the CDR3. Germline V gene sequence: CDR1 SGHAT, CDR2 FQDESV (reference sequence). This chain's CDR3 is CASSWAGTSGNQPQHF. CDR3 nucleotide sequence: TGTGCCAGCAGCTGGGCCGGGACCTCGGGCAATCAGCCCCAGCATTTT.

The chain employs TRBV6-5 and TRBJ1-3; 7 nucleotides align to TRBD1. The germline V gene has CDR1 MNHEY and CDR2 SVGAGI. V shed 4 bases, J shed 1 base, and the junction held 1 base outside the gene matches. This CDR3 region has 14 residues. Here the CDR3 reads CASSSGGSGNTIYF. In DNA form, the CDR3 reads TGTGCCAGCAGTTCAGGGGGGTCTGGAAACACCATATATTTT.

This clone was detected a few times. The V gene is TRBV11-3, the J gene TRBJ2-6; TRBD1 agrees at 10 bases. V was clipped by 10 bases and J by 2 bases; unmatched bases: 17. CDR3 length equals 19 residues. CDR1 SGHNT and CDR2 YENEEA come from the germline V gene. As DNA, the CDR3 is TGTGCCACTCGGACAGGGACAGGGGTATGGGGTACTGGGGCCAACGTCCTGACTTTC. Its translation: CATRTGTGVWGTGANVLTF. Based on the CDR3 plus reference TRBV11-3 and TRBJ2-6, the full variable domain is EAGVVQSPRYKIIEKKQPVAFWCNPISGHNTLYWYLQNLGQGPELLIRYENEEAVDDSQLPKDRFSAERLKGVDSTLKIQPAELGDSAVYLCATRTGTGVWGTGANVLTFGAGSRLTVL.

The chain joins TRBV4-3 to TRBJ2-2; 11 bases map to TRBD1. The CDR3 has 16 residues. Germline V gene sequence: CDR1 LGHNA, CDR2 YSLEER. J lost 5 bases, V lost 4 bases, and 6 bases had no gene match. This chain's CDR3 is CASSLRTGGWTGELFF. The CDR3 nucleotides read TGCGCCAGCAGCCTCCGGACAGGGGGCTGGACCGGGGAGCTGTTTTTT.

The gene calls are TRBV6-5 and TRBJ1-3, with TRBD1 matching over 9 bases. The germline V gene has CDR1 MNHEY and CDR2 SVGAGI. Trimming took 6 bases from V and 8 from J; bases not matched to a gene: 8. The CDR3 length is 14 residues. CDR3 sequence reads: CASSLRDRAHTIYF. The CDR3 nucleotides read TGTGCCAGCAGCCTCCGGGACAGGGCGCACACCATATATTTT.

The rearrangement joins TRBV12-3 or TRBV12-4 to TRBJ1-1; D is possibly TRBD1 (5 bases). Trimming cost V 6 bases and J 6 bases, with 14 bases left between them. This CDR3 region has 13 residues. DNA of the CDR3: TGTGCCAGCAGCCGGGACGCCCAGCCTGAAGCTTTCTTT. Translated: CASSRDAQPEAFF.

This clone has only one observation. This chain joins TRBV5-1 and TRBJ2-7; D possibly matches TRBD1 or TRBD2 (6 bases each). Germline-derived CDR1 and CDR2 are SGHRS and YFSETQ. The length of the CDR3 is 16 residues. The germline V and J ends were trimmed by 0 bases and 5 bases, with 18 bases remaining between them. CDR3 DNA sequence: TGCGCCAGCAGCTTGGCCGGGTGGGGGGCCGCGAACGAGCAGTACTTC. Residues: CASSLAGWGAANEQYF.

This chain joins TRBV30 and TRBJ1-1, with D unresolved. Germline loops: CDR1 GTSNPN, CDR2 SVGIG (reference sequence). CDR3 length: 11 residues. Between the trimmed V and J ends, which lost 4 bases and 5 bases, there was a span of 8 bases. The CDR3 DNA follows: TGTGCCTGGACGGCGCTAACTGAAGCTTTCTTT. Its translation is CAWTALTEAFF.

This clone was counted a single time. Here the CDR3 DNA reads TGTGCCAGCAGCCCCGGGGGACTAGCGGGGGTGGGATACATTCAGTACTTC. Amino acid sequence: CASSPGGLAGVGYIQYF. The genes are TRBV28 and TRBJ2-4; 14 nucleotides line up with TRBD2. V lost 6 bases to trimming and J lost 8 bases; unmatched junction nucleotides: 12. The germline V gene encodes CDR1 MDHEN and CDR2 SYDVKM. The CDR3 runs 17 residues. The full variable domain, with the rest looked up from reference TRBV28 and TRBJ2-4, is DVKVTQSSRYLVKRTGEKVFLECVQDMDHENMFWYRQDPGLGLRLIYFSYDVKMKEKGDIPEGYSVSREKKERFSLILESASTNQTSMYLCASSPGGLAGVGYIQYFGAGTRLSVL.

V gene TRBV19 combines with J gene TRBJ1-5; D might be TRBD1 (5 bases). The V end was cut by 3 bases, the J end by 3 bases, with 12 bases between. Germline V gene lookup returns CDR1 LNHDA and CDR2 SQIVND (reference sequence). There are 15 residues in the CDR3. CDR3 DNA sequence: TGTGCCAGTAGTATGGGGCTGATATTCAATCAGCCCCAGCATTTT. Translated: CASSMGLIFNQPQHF. The variable domain in full, completed from reference TRBV19 and TRBJ1-5, reads DGGITQSPKYLFRKEGQNVTLSCEQNLNHDAMYWYRQDPGQGLRLIYYSQIVNDFQKGDIAEGYSVSREKKESFPLTVTSAQKNPTAFYLCASSMGLIFNQPQHFGDGTRLSIL.

The chain employs TRBV7-9 and TRBJ1-2, with no clear D. Between the trimmed V and J ends, which lost 1 base and 6 bases, there was a span of 9 bases. Germline CDR1 and CDR2: SEHNR and FQNEAQ (reference sequence). The CDR3 extends over 13 amino acids. In DNA, the CDR3 is TGTGCCAGCAGCTTAGAAGGGTGGGATGGCTACACCTTC. Amino acids: CASSLEGWDGYTF.

The V gene is TRBV11-2, the J gene TRBJ1-1; D is perhaps TRBD1 (6 bases). The CDR3 sequence is 16 residues long. The V gene lost 5 bases and the J gene lost 1 base, with 17 bases spanning the gap. The germline V gene encodes CDR1 SGHAT and CDR2 FQNNGV. CDR3 loop: CASSPPWGAQNTEAFF. The CDR3 region has the DNA TGTGCCAGCAGCCCTCCTTGGGGGGCCCAGAACACTGAAGCTTTCTTT.

This sequence joins TRBV30 and TRBJ1-1, with D unresolved. CDR3 length: 12 amino acids. Germline lookup yields CDR1 GTSNPN and CDR2 SVGIG (reference sequence). V was cut by 4 bases and J by 2 bases, with 8 bases left in between. CDR3 nucleotide sequence: TGTGCCTGGAAGCCCCGTAACACTGAAGCTTTCTTT. It is translated as CAWKPRNTEAFF. The full variable domain, in which reference TRBV30 and TRBJ1-1 provide the parts outside the CDR3, is SQTIHQWPATLVQPVGSPLSLECTVEGTSNPNLYWYRQAAGRGLQLLFYSVGIGQISSEVPQNLSASRPQDRQFILSSKKLLLSDSGFYLCAWKPRNTEAFFGQGTRLTVV.

V and J are TRBV24-1 and TRBJ1-2, with D unresolved. V lost 4 bases to trimming and J lost 8 bases, with 10 bases between them. Per the germline V gene, CDR1 is KGHDR and CDR2 is SFDVKD. The CDR3 has 12 amino acids. CDR3 coding DNA: TGTGCCACCAGTGAGTGGAAGGAAGGCTACACCTTC. It translates to CATSEWKEGYTF.

The chain uses TRBV28 and TRBJ2-7; TRBD2 matches 11 bases. The J segment lost 5 bases and the V segment lost 3 bases, leaving 6 bases of the junction unmatched. There are 15 residues in the CDR3. Germline V lookup: CDR1 MDHEN, CDR2 SYDVKM. The CDR3: CASSLVAGGQDEQYF. The CDR3 coding sequence is TGTGCCAGCAGTTTGGTAGCGGGGGGGCAAGACGAGCAGTACTTC.

The genes are TRBV2 and TRBJ1-5, with 8 positions matching TRBD1. The V segment lost 4 bases and the J segment 6 bases; nucleotides outside the gene matches: 8. CDR1 and CDR2 from the germline V gene are SNHLY and FYNNEI. The CDR3 runs 15 residues. The CDR3 protein is CASSGQGQISQPQHF. CDR3 nucleotides: TGTGCCAGCAGTGGACAGGGGCAAATTTCTCAGCCCCAGCATTTT.

The sample holds one count of this clone. The J gene is TRBJ1-4, the V gene TRBV9; D not certain. Deletions cut 7 bases from V and 0 bases from J, with 10 bases between. Germline values: CDR1 SGDLS, CDR2 YYNGEE. This CDR3 has 14 amino acids. The CDR3 sequence is CASAPTTTNEKLFF. In DNA, the CDR3 is TGTGCCAGCGCCCCCACCACAACTAATGAAAAACTGTTTTTT. Full variable domain (missing parts from reference TRBV9 and TRBJ1-4): DSGVTQTPKHLITATGQRVTLRCSPRSGDLSVYWYQQSLDQGLQFLIQYYNGEERAKGNILERFSAQQFPDLHSELNLSSLELGDSALYFCASAPTTTNEKLFFGSGTQLSVL.

This clone was recorded once. V gene TRBV9 combines with J gene TRBJ1-2; D is perhaps TRBD1 (5 bases). V was shortened by 4 bases and J by 2 bases, with 18 bases between the two germline ends. The CDR3 totals 16 residues. Germline loops: CDR1 SGDLS, CDR2 YYNGEE. The CDR3 nucleotides read TGTGCCAGCAGCCCGGGGGTGCAGGCTAGAAACTATGGCTACACCTTC. Translated, it gives CASSPGVQARNYGYTF.

Concerning this clone: A junction end diverges from the germline sequence, so it may reflect a read error. The sample contains more than one DNA sequence encoding this CDR3. This CDR3 is CAIRGGTANSPLHF. In nucleotides, the CDR3 is TGTGCCATCAGAGGCGGGACAGCTAATTCACCCCTTCACTTT. V usage is TRBV10-3 and J usage is TRBJ1-6, with 7 bases that match TRBD1. This CDR3 has 14 residues. The germline gives CDR1 ENHRY, CDR2 SYGVKD.

The count of this clone is one. This rearrangement joins TRBV7-3 to TRBJ2-7, with D tentatively TRBD1 (6 bases). V shed 3 bases and J shed 1 base, with 10 bases lying between them. This CDR3 has 14 residues. Germline lookup yields CDR1 SGHTA and CDR2 FQGTGA. CDR3: CASSLETGSYEQYF. The CDR3 region has the DNA TGTGCCAGCAGCTTGGAAACAGGGTCCTACGAGCAGTACTTC.

The genes are TRBV19 and TRBJ1-1; D is unresolved. The CDR3 has 13 residues. Germline CDR1 LNHDA, CDR2 SQIVND (reference sequence). Trimming shortened V by 0 bases and J by 9 bases, and 11 bases separated the two germline ends. CDR3 in amino acids: CASSIDRSTKAFF. Here the CDR3 DNA reads TGTGCCAGTAGTATAGATAGAAGCACCAAAGCTTTCTTT.

The V gene is TRBV30, the J gene TRBJ1-3; D not resolved. CDR3 length equals 13 residues. Germline CDR1 and CDR2: GTSNPN and SVGIG (reference sequence). The germline V and J ends were trimmed by 2 bases and 4 bases, with 9 bases remaining between them. DNA for the CDR3: TGTGCCTGGAGTCCTATCAGAGGAAACACCATATATTTT. This sequence encodes CAWSPIRGNTIYF.

J is TRBJ1-2 and V is TRBV19, with a weak D call TRBD1 (5 bases). The CDR3 covers 12 residues. V lost 5 bases, J lost 6 bases, and 10 bases lay in between. The germline gives CDR1 LNHDA, CDR2 SQIVND (reference sequence). The CDR3 sequence is CASSSGLDGYTF. CDR3 nucleotide sequence: TGTGCCAGTAGTTCGGGACTAGATGGCTACACCTTC.